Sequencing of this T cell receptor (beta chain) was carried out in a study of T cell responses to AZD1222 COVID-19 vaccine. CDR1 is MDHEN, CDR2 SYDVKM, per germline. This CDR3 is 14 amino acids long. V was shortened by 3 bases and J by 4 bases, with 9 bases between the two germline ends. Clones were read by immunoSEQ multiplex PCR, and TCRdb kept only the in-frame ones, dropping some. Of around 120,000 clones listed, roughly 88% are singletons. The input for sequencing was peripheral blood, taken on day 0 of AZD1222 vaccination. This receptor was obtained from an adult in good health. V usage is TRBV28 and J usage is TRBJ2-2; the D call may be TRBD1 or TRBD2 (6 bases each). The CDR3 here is CASSFKGGTGELFF. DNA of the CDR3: TGTGCCAGCAGTTTCAAGGGGGGCACCGGGGAGCTGTTTTTT.